These 7 T cell receptor beta chains share one sample of origin, sequenced in a study of high-grade serous ovarian cancer treatment subgroups. Data came from immunoSEQ multiplex PCR; TCRdb stores just in-frame clones and leaves some out. The data show about 28,000 clones, around 84% seen once. Tumor samples were obtained before definitive surgery or chemotherapy. Sequenced input: tumor tissue. These receptors were obtained from a human donor with high-grade serous ovarian cancer.

DNA of the CDR3: TGTGCCATCAGTGATCAGCGGGAGGGCCTGGAGCAGTTCTTC. Amino acid sequence: CAISDQREGLEQFF. The rearrangement links TRBV10-3 to TRBJ2-1; the match to TRBD2 covers 10 bases. The CDR3 runs to 14 residues. The junction had 6 bases not matched to a gene; V was cut back by 3 bases and J by 10 bases. Germline values: CDR1 ENHRY, CDR2 SYGVKD.

V usage is TRBV2 and J usage is TRBJ2-5, with D possibly being TRBD2 (6 bases). The J call could be wrong; TRBJ2-7 is a better fit for the DNA end. From germline, CDR1 is SNHLY and CDR2 FYNNEI. CDR3 length equals 16 residues. As DNA, the CDR3 is TGTGCCAGCAGTGTGGAATCTAGTATGGGGGGATTCGAGCAGTACTTC. It translates to CASSVESSMGGFEQYF.

V gene TRBV7-9 combines with J gene TRBJ1-6; TRBD1 aligns across 7 bases. J was trimmed by 5 bases and V by 4 bases; bases with no gene match: 5. Germline V gene data show CDR1 as SEHNR and CDR2 as FQNEAQ (reference sequence). The CDR3 has 15 residues. DNA of the CDR3: TGTGCCAGCAGCTCCTCCGGGACAGATAATTCACCCCTCCACTTT. Translated, it gives CASSSSGTDNSPLHF. Filled out from reference TRBV7-9 and TRBJ1-6, the complete variable domain reads DTGVSQNPRHKITKRGQNVTFRCDPISEHNRLYWYRQTLGQGPEFLTYFQNEAQLEKSRLLSDRFSAERPKGSFSTLEIQRTEQGDSAMYLCASSSSGTDNSPLHFGNGTRLTVT.

V usage is TRBV18 and J usage is TRBJ2-1, with 9 bases fitting TRBD2. The CDR3 covers 17 residues. V lost 6 bases and J lost 9; bases outside the gene matches: 18. Germline V gene lookup returns CDR1 KGHSH and CDR2 LQKENI. CDR3 sequence reads: CASSPAAALAGGGEQFF. In DNA, the CDR3 is TGTGCCAGCTCTCCCGCGGCTGCACTCGCGGGGGGGGGTGAGCAGTTCTTC.

V usage is TRBV28 and J usage is TRBJ2-2; D is uncertain. Germline loops: CDR1 MDHEN, CDR2 SYDVKM. This CDR3 is 15 amino acids long. The ends were cut back, 3 bases at V and 5 bases at J, with 13 bases in the middle. CDR3 sequence (DNA): TGTGCCAGCAGTTTGGCAGGTGCAAGAACCGGGGAGCTGTTTTTT. It translates to CASSLAGARTGELFF.

This chain links TRBV2 with TRBJ1-2, with D possibly TRBD1 on 5 matching bases. CDR3 size: 14 residues. Germline loops: CDR1 SNHLY, CDR2 FYNNEI. V lost 5 bases to trimming and J lost 5 bases, with 15 bases between them. The CDR3 loop is CASSRPGLGYGYTF. DNA of the CDR3: TGTGCCAGCAGTCGACCGGGACTAGGTTATGGCTACACCTTC.

The V and J genes are TRBV6-1 and TRBJ2-3; possible D gene TRBD2, 6 bases. V gave up 5 bases and J gave up 0 bases, with 9 bases separating them. Germline V gene lookup returns CDR1 MNHNS and CDR2 SASEGT. This CDR3 is 14 amino acids long. CDR3 bases: TGTGCCAGCAGTTTGACTAGTAGCACAGATACGCAGTATTTT. Amino acid sequence: CASSLTSSTDTQYF.